These 30 T cell receptor beta chains originate from one sample sequenced in a study of T cell responses to AZD1222 COVID-19 vaccine. TCRdb's table, derived via immunoSEQ multiplex PCR, lists solely in-frame clones and lacks some. Here the sample spans 100,000 to 150,000 clones, 88% being singletons. The sequenced sample was peripheral blood, obtained on day 0 of AZD1222 vaccination. These receptors were obtained from an adult in good health.

The V and J genes are TRBV27 and TRBJ2-1; TRBD2 agrees at 14 bases. Germline CDR1 MNHEY, CDR2 SMNVEV (reference sequence). The CDR3 sequence is 19 residues long. J lost 5 bases, V lost 5 bases, and 14 bases had no gene match. Here the CDR3 reads CASSPRIVGTSGSDNEQFF. The CDR3 DNA reads as TGTGCCAGCAGTCCCCGAATCGTCGGGACTAGCGGGAGCGACAATGAGCAGTTCTTC.

This chain uses TRBV4-2 with TRBJ1-1; D is undetermined. This CDR3 has 16 residues. Germline CDR1 and CDR2: LGHNA and YNFKEQ. The germline V and J ends were trimmed by 0 bases and 1 base, with 12 bases remaining between them. As DNA, the CDR3 is TGTGCCAGCAGCCAAGATCATACTAGGCAGAACACTGAAGCTTTCTTT. Protein product: CASSQDHTRQNTEAFF.

V and J are TRBV12-3 or TRBV12-4 and TRBJ2-2; D is unresolved. The CDR3 totals 12 residues. The V end lost 6 bases, the J end lost 3 bases, and 5 bases lay between the germline ends. CDR3 loop: CASSRDTGELFF. Here the CDR3 DNA reads TGTGCCAGCAGCCGGGACACCGGGGAGCTGTTTTTT.

J is TRBJ1-1 and V is TRBV6-2 or TRBV6-3; 7 bases align to TRBD1. V shed 6 bases, J shed 1 base, and the junction held 5 bases outside the gene matches. The CDR3 has 14 amino acids. CDR1 is MNHEY, CDR2 SVGEGT, per germline. CDR3 sequence: CASSHRTGNTEAFF. The DNA of the CDR3 is TGTGCCAGCAGCCACAGGACAGGGAACACTGAAGCTTTCTTT.

The chain uses TRBV5-1 and TRBJ2-3, with D hard to call. V lost 0 bases to trimming and J lost 2 bases, with 7 bases between them. Looked up from germline, CDR1 is SGHRS and CDR2 is YFSETQ. The CDR3 consists of 14 residues. CDR3 residues: CASSLALLTDTQYF. For the CDR3, the DNA is TGCGCCAGCAGCTTGGCTCTCCTCACAGATACGCAGTATTTT.

This clone was detected only once. This chain's CDR3 is CASSGLSDSGNTIYF. DNA of the CDR3: TGTGCCAGCAGCGGACTCTCCGACTCTGGAAACACCATATATTTT. The rearrangement links TRBV9 to TRBJ1-3; D not resolved. The germline V gene encodes CDR1 SGDLS and CDR2 YYNGEE. V lost 3 bases, J lost 0 bases, and 10 bases lay in between. The CDR3 contains 15 residues.

This chain connects TRBV24-1 to TRBJ2-1, with D hard to call. There are 13 residues in the CDR3. Germline V CDR1 and CDR2: KGHDR, SFDVKD. With 5 bases removed from V and 8 bases from J, the gap between germline ends came to 12 bases. The CDR3 protein is CATSGALWDEQFF. CDR3 nucleotide sequence: TGTGCCACCAGTGGGGCGCTATGGGATGAGCAGTTCTTC.

The CDR3 DNA reads TGTGCCAGCAGCCAACGGCGGGACTACGAGCAGTACTTC. Residues: CASSQRRDYEQYF. The chain joins TRBV4-2 to TRBJ2-7; D possibly corresponds to TRBD2 (6 bases). V lost 2 bases, J lost 3 bases, and 8 bases lay in between. CDR1 LGHNA and CDR2 YNFKEQ come from the germline V gene. The CDR3 consists of 13 residues.

The V gene is TRBV7-2, the J gene TRBJ2-5; a possible D gene is TRBD1 (5 bases). Trimming cost V 2 bases and J 3 bases, with 10 bases left between them. This CDR3 has 14 residues. Germline V gene sequence: CDR1 SGHTA, CDR2 FQGNSA. The CDR3 region has the DNA TGTGCCAGCAGCTTAAACCTAGGGGAAGAGACCCAGTACTTC. Translated: CASSLNLGEETQYF.

V and J are TRBV28 and TRBJ1-2; TRBD1 aligns across 9 bases. There are 16 residues in the CDR3. In germline, CDR1 is MDHEN, CDR2 SYDVKM. Losses at the gene ends were 4 bases for V and 4 bases for J; bases not matched to a gene: 10. For the CDR3, the DNA is TGTGCCAGCAGTTCCCGATGGACAGGGGCCTCCTATGGCTACACCTTC. Translating it yields CASSSRWTGASYGYTF.

The chain has TRBV27 and TRBJ1-1, with unresolved D. Germline V gene lookup returns CDR1 MNHEY and CDR2 SMNVEV (reference sequence). The CDR3 runs 14 residues. V shed 3 bases and J shed 3 bases, with 11 bases lying between them. The DNA for the CDR3 is TGTGCCAGCAGTTTGTACGGGGTTGACACTGAAGCTTTCTTT. Its protein product is CASSLYGVDTEAFF.

This clone was detected only a few times. V gene TRBV3-1 (or the pseudogene TRBV3-2) combines with J gene TRBJ2-7; D possibly corresponds to TRBD2 (5 bases). Trimming left V 6 bases short and J 9 bases short, with 24 bases between. The germline V gene encodes CDR1 LGHDT and CDR2 YNNKEL (reference sequence). The CDR3 sequence is 15 residues long. CDR3 in DNA: TGTGCCAGCAGTCTCGGGCGGGTTTCAGCTCGGGGGCAGTACTTC. Translated: CASSLGRVSARGQYF.

The chain links TRBV29-1 to TRBJ1-4; D unclear. Germline CDR1 and CDR2: SQVTM and ANQGSEA. The CDR3 contains 13 residues. V was pared by 6 bases and J by 4 bases, with 12 bases between. In DNA form, the CDR3 reads TGCAGCGTCCGCCAGGCCCATAATGAAAAACTGTTTTTT. It yields the protein CSVRQAHNEKLFF.

The CDR3 spells CASSSGLPNGELFF. The CDR3 DNA reads TGCGCCAGCAGCTCGGGCCTACCGAACGGGGAGCTGTTTTTT. The genes are TRBV5-1 and TRBJ2-2; D is uncertain. Germline V lookup: CDR1 SGHRS, CDR2 YFSETQ. Trimming took off 3 bases at V and 7 bases at J, with 13 bases between the two ends. The CDR3 is 14 residues long.

This chain joins TRBV6-5 and TRBJ1-4; D might be TRBD1 (6 bases). The CDR3 runs to 15 residues. Trimming left V 6 bases short and J 8 bases short, with 19 bases between. CDR1 and CDR2 (germline): MNHEY, SVGAGI. CDR3 loop: CASSLNRDPMEKLFF. The CDR3 DNA follows: TGTGCCAGCAGCCTAAACAGGGACCCCATGGAAAAACTGTTTTTT.

In this sample, this clone turned up a few times. The gene calls are TRBV5-4 and TRBJ2-1; TRBD1 matches at 9 bases. The CDR3 has 14 residues. Trimming took 6 bases from V and 5 from J; bases not matched to a gene: 6. Looked up from germline, CDR1 is SGHNT and CDR2 is YYREEE (reference sequence). The DNA for the CDR3 is TGTGCCAGCACCACGGGACAGGGTCACAATGAGCAGTTCTTC. Its protein product is CASTTGQGHNEQFF.

The rearrangement uses TRBV6-5 and TRBJ1-5, with D tentatively TRBD1 (6 bases). Per the germline V gene, CDR1 is MNHEY and CDR2 is SVGAGI. The CDR3 is made up of 15 amino acids. V gave up 4 bases and J gave up 9 bases, with 19 bases separating them. The chain's CDR3 is CASSSRSGDRWPQHF. CDR3 DNA: TGTGCCAGCAGTTCAAGATCAGGGGACCGGTGGCCCCAGCATTTT.

The chain joins TRBV19 to TRBJ1-5, with TRBD1 identical over 7 bases. The germline CDR1 and CDR2 sequences are LNHDA and SQIVND (reference sequence). The CDR3 runs to 15 residues. V trimming: 3 bases; J trimming: 2 bases; junction bases outside the gene matches: 4. The CDR3 loop reads CASSIRQGGNQPQHF. The CDR3 DNA reads TGTGCCAGTAGTATCAGACAGGGTGGCAATCAGCCCCAGCATTTT.

This rearrangement joins TRBV5-1 to TRBJ1-6; TRBD1 aligns across 7 bases. The V and J ends lost 7 bases and 15 bases, in that order; junction bases with no gene match: 10. CDR1 and CDR2 (germline): SGHRS, YFSETQ. The CDR3 totals 12 residues. CDR3 DNA sequence: TGCGCCAGCTCCCTTCAGGGGGTGGGCCTCCACTTT. This gives the protein CASSLQGVGLHF.

CDR3 nucleotide sequence: TGTGCCAGCAGCTTAGGGGCAGGGCAGTCTGAAGCTTTCTTT. As protein: CASSLGAGQSEAFF. This chain links TRBV13 with TRBJ1-1, with a possible D match to TRBD1 (5 bases). Deletions cut 0 bases from V and 6 bases from J, with 11 bases between. CDR1 is PRHDT, CDR2 FYEKMQ, per germline (reference sequence). This CDR3 contains 14 residues.

This clone appeared once. J is TRBJ1-4 and V is TRBV12-3 or TRBV12-4; possible D gene TRBD1, 5 bases. This CDR3 spans 13 amino acids. V shed 3 bases and J shed 5 bases, with 7 bases lying between them. CDR3 nucleotide sequence: TGTGCCAGCAGTTTCGACAGCAATGAAAAACTGTTTTTT. It translates to CASSFDSNEKLFF.

This chain uses TRBV25-1 with TRBJ2-7; TRBD1 matches at 8 bases. V shed 5 bases, J shed 0 bases, and the junction held 6 bases outside the gene matches. This CDR3 is 15 amino acids long. The germline V gene encodes CDR1 MGHDK and CDR2 SYGVNS. The CDR3 here is CASSPSTGDSYEQYF. CDR3 DNA sequence: TGTGCCAGCAGTCCTTCGACAGGGGACTCCTACGAGCAGTACTTC.

This rearrangement joins TRBV30 to TRBJ1-1, with 7 positions matching TRBD1. This CDR3 is built from 14 residues. From germline, CDR1 is GTSNPN and CDR2 SVGIG (reference sequence). V lost 0 bases to trimming and J lost 5 bases; unmatched junction nucleotides: 6. The DNA of the CDR3 is TGTGCCTGGAGTGTAAACAGGGGATGGACTGAAGCTTTCTTT. This encodes CAWSVNRGWTEAFF.

The chain recombines TRBV27 with TRBJ1-1; D unresolved. There are 14 residues in the CDR3. Germline V gene lookup returns CDR1 MNHEY and CDR2 SMNVEV (reference sequence). The V end was cut by 3 bases, the J end by 5 bases, with 13 bases between. CDR3 loop: CASSFVGAGTEAFF. CDR3 bases: TGTGCCAGCAGTTTTGTGGGCGCCGGGACTGAAGCTTTCTTT.

The V and J genes are TRBV7-8 and TRBJ2-7; TRBD1 agrees at 8 bases. Germline CDR1 is SGHVS and CDR2 is FQNEAQ. CDR3 length: 14 amino acids. The V segment lost 5 bases and the J segment 4 bases; nucleotides outside the gene matches: 7. The CDR3 nucleotides read TGTGCCAGCAGCCACCGGACAGGGAGGTACGAGCAGTACTTC. Encoded protein: CASSHRTGRYEQYF.

With regard to this clone: Distinct nucleotide sequences in the sample also encode this CDR3. This chain links TRBV6-5 with TRBJ1-1, with a possible D match to TRBD1 (6 bases). V was trimmed by 7 bases and J by 0 bases, leaving 12 bases between them. This CDR3 comprises 14 residues. CDR1 MNHEY and CDR2 SVGAGI come from the germline V gene. DNA for the CDR3: TGTGCCAGCACTAAACAGGGTATGAACACTGAAGCTTTCTTT. It encodes CASTKQGMNTEAFF.

This chain joins TRBV28 and TRBJ2-2; 7 bases line up with TRBD2. Per the germline V gene, CDR1 is MDHEN and CDR2 is SYDVKM. The J segment lost 5 bases and the V segment lost 6 bases, leaving 18 bases of the junction unmatched. CDR3 length equals 18 residues. The CDR3 here is CASSPGGFGRKFTGELFF. CDR3 nucleotide sequence: TGTGCCAGCAGCCCCGGCGGGTTCGGGAGGAAATTTACCGGGGAGCTGTTTTTT. The whole variable domain, filled in from reference TRBV28 and TRBJ2-2, reads DVKVTQSSRYLVKRTGEKVFLECVQDMDHENMFWYRQDPGLGLRLIYFSYDVKMKEKGDIPEGYSVSREKKERFSLILESASTNQTSMYLCASSPGGFGRKFTGELFFGEGSRLTVL.

This clone appeared once. The chain carries TRBV30 and TRBJ2-1; tentatively, D is TRBD2 (7 bases). Germline values: CDR1 GTSNPN, CDR2 SVGIG (reference sequence). The CDR3 length is 17 residues. Trimming removed 5 bases at V and 7 bases at J, with 27 bases between. DNA for the CDR3: TGTGCCTGGGAGAGGGGGATAGGCGGGAGAGTGGGGAATGAGCAGTTCTTC. This translates into CAWERGIGGRVGNEQFF. The entire variable domain, with the rest obtained from reference TRBV30 and TRBJ2-1, is as follows: SQTIHQWPATLVQPVGSPLSLECTVEGTSNPNLYWYRQAAGRGLQLLFYSVGIGQISSEVPQNLSASRPQDRQFILSSKKLLLSDSGFYLCAWERGIGGRVGNEQFFGPGTRLTVL.

This chain joins TRBV5-6 and TRBJ1-5; D is ambiguous. CDR3 length: 15 amino acids. V dropped 0 bases and J dropped 2 bases, with 9 bases sitting between them. From germline, CDR1 is SGHDT and CDR2 YYEEEE. CDR3 DNA sequence: TGTGCCAGCAGCTTGGGACATCGGGGCAATCAGCCCCAGCATTTT. It is translated as CASSLGHRGNQPQHF.

This chain connects TRBV5-1 to TRBJ2-2; D not certain. Germline V gene data show CDR1 as SGHRS and CDR2 as YFSETQ. This CDR3 is built from 14 residues. Trimming pared 4 bases from V and 3 bases from J, leaving 10 bases between. CDR3 in DNA: TGCGCCAGCAGCCCCTGGTCCGACACCGGGGAGCTGTTTTTT. It is translated as CASSPWSDTGELFF. Filled out from reference TRBV5-1 and TRBJ2-2, the complete variable domain reads KAGVTQTPRYLIKTRGQQVTLSCSPISGHRSVSWYQQTPGQGLQFLFEYFSETQRNKGNFPGRFSGRQFSNSRSEMNVSTLELGDSALYLCASSPWSDTGELFFGEGSRLTVL.